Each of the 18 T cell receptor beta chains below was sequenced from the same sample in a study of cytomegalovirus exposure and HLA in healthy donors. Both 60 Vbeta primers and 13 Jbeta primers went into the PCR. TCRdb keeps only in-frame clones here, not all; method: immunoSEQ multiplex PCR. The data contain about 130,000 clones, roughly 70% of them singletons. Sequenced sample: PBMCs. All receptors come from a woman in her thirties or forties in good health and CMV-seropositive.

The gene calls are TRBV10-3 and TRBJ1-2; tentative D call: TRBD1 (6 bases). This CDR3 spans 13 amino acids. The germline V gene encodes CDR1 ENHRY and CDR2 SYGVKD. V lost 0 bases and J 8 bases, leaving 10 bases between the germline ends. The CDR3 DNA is TGTGCCATCAGTGAGTCGGGGGCGCGGGGCTACACCTTC. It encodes CAISESGARGYTF.

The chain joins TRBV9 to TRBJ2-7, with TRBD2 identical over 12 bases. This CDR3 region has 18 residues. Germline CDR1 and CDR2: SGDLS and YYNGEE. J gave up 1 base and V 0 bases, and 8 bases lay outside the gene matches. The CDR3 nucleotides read TGTGCCAGCAGCGTAGGGGCTAGCGGGGGGGCTGATTCCTACGAGCAGTACTTC. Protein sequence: CASSVGASGGADSYEQYF. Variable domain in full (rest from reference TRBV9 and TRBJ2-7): DSGVTQTPKHLITATGQRVTLRCSPRSGDLSVYWYQQSLDQGLQFLIQYYNGEERAKGNILERFSAQQFPDLHSELNLSSLELGDSALYFCASSVGASGGADSYEQYFGPGTRLTVT.

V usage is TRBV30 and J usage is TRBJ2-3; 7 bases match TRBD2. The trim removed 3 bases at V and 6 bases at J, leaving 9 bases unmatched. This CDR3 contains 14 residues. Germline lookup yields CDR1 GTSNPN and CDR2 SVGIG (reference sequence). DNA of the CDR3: TGTGCCTGGAGCGCAGACATGGGGGGGGATACGCAGTATTTT. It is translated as CAWSADMGGDTQYF.

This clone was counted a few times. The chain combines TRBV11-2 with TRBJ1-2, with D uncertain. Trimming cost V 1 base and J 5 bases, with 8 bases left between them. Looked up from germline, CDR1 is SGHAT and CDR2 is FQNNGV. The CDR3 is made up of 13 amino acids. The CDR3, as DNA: TGTGCCAGCAGCTTAGGAGGGTGGTATGGCTACACCTTC. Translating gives CASSLGGWYGYTF.

The CDR3 nucleotides are TGTGCCAGTAGTATCCCCGCCAGCTCTGGAAACACCATATATTTT. Amino acid sequence: CASSIPASSGNTIYF. The J gene is TRBJ1-3, the V gene TRBV19; the D is unclear. V was trimmed by 3 bases and J by 0 bases, leaving 9 bases between them. CDR1 LNHDA and CDR2 SQIVND come from the germline V gene (reference sequence). This CDR3 is built from 15 residues.

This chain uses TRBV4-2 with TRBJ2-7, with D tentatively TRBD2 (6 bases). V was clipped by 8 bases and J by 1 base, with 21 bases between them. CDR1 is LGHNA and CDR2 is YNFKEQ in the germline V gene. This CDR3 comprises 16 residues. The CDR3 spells CASGPPIWRGSYEQYF. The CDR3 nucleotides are TGTGCCAGCGGCCCCCCCATCTGGCGGGGATCCTACGAGCAGTACTTC.

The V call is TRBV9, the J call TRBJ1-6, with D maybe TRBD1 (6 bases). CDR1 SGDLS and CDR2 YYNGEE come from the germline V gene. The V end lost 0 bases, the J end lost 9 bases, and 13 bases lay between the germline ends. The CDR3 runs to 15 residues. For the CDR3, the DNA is TGTGCCAGCAGCGTAGCCCCAGGGGAAGGTTCACCCCTCCACTTT. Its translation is CASSVAPGEGSPLHF.

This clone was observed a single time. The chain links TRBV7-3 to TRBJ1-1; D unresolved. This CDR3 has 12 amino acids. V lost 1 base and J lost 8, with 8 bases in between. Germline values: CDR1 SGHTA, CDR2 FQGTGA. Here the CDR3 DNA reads TGTGCCAGCAGCTTAAATGGAGGGGAAGCTTTCTTT. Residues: CASSLNGGEAFF. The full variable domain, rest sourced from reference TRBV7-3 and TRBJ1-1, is GAGVSQTPSNKVTEKGKYVELRCDPISGHTALYWYRQSLGQGPEFLIYFQGTGAADDSGLPNDRFFAVRPEGSVSTLKIQRTERGDSAVYLCASSLNGGEAFFGQGTRLTVV.

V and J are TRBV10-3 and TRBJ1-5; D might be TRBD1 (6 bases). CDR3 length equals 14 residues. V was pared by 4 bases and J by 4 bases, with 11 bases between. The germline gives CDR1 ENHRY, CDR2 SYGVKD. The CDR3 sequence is CAISATGQNQPQHF. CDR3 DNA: TGTGCCATCAGTGCGACAGGACAAAATCAGCCCCAGCATTTT.

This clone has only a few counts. In DNA, the CDR3 is TGTGCCAGCAGCCCCGGGACAGCCCCCTCCTACGAGCAGTACTTC. Protein: CASSPGTAPSYEQYF. The V gene is TRBV2, the J gene TRBJ2-7, with 7 bases matching TRBD1. V lost 6 bases to trimming and J lost 0 bases; unmatched junction nucleotides: 8. CDR3 length: 15 residues. Germline-derived CDR1 and CDR2 are SNHLY and FYNNEI.

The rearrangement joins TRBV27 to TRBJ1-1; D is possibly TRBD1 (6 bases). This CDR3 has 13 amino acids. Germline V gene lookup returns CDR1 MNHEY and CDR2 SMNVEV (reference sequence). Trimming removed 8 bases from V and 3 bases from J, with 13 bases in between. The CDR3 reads CASGREGDTEAFF. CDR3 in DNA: TGTGCCAGCGGTCGGGAGGGGGACACTGAAGCTTTCTTT.

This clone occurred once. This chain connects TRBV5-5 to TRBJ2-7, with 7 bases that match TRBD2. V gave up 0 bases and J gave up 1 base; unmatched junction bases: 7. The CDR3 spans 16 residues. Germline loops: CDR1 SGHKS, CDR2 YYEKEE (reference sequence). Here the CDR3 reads CASSLEGREGSYEQYF. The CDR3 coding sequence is TGTGCCAGCAGCTTGGAGGGCAGGGAGGGGTCCTACGAGCAGTACTTC.

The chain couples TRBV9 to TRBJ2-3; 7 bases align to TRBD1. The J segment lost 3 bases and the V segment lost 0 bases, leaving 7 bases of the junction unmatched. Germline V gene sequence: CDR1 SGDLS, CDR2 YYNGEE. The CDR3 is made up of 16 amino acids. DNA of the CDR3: TGTGCCAGCAGCGTAGGTCGACAGGGAACTACAGATACGCAGTATTTT. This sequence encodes CASSVGRQGTTDTQYF.

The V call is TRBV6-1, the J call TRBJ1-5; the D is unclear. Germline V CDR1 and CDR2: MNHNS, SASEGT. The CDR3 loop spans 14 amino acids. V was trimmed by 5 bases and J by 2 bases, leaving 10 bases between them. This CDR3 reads CASSPGDGNQPQHF. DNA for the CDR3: TGTGCCAGCAGTCCGGGTGATGGCAATCAGCCCCAGCATTTT.

The CDR3 nucleotides read TGTGCCAGCAGCTTGGTTTCTAACTTCGCAGGCACTGAAGCTTTCTTT. Amino acid sequence: CASSLVSNFAGTEAFF. The chain links TRBV5-6 to TRBJ1-1; D ambiguous. Per germline, CDR1 SGHDT and CDR2 YYEEEE. The CDR3 consists of 16 residues. The V gene lost 0 bases and the J gene lost 4 bases, with 16 bases spanning the gap.

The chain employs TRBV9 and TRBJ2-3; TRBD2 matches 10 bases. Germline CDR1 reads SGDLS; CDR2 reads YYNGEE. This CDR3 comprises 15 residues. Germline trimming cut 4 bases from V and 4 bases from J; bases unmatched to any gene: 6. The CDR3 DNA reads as TGTGCCAGCAGCCCCGGGACTAGCGATGCAGATACGCAGTATTTT. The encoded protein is CASSPGTSDADTQYF.

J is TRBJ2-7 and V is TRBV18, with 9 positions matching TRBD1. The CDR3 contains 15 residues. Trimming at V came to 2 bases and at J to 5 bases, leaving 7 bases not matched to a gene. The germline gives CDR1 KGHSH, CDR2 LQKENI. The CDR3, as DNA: TGTGCCAGCTCACCATTGGGACAGGGAGGAAACGAGCAGTACTTC. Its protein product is CASSPLGQGGNEQYF.

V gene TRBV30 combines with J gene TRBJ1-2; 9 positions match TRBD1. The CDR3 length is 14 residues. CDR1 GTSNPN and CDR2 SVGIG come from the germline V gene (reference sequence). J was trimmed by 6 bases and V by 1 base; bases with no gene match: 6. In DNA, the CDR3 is TGTGCCTGGAGTGGTTCTGGACAGGGGCATGGCTACACCTTC. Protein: CAWSGSGQGHGYTF.